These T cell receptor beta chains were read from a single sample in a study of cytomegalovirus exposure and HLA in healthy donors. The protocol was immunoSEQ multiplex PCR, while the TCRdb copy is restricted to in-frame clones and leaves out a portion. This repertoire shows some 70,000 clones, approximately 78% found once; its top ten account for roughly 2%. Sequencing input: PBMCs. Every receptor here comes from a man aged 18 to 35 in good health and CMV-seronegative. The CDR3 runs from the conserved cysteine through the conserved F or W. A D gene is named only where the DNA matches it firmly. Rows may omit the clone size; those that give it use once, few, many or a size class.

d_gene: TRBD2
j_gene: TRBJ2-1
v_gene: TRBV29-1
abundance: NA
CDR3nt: TGCAGCGTATCGGGACGGGGGGACCACAATGAGCAGTTCTTC
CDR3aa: CSVSGRGDHNEQFF

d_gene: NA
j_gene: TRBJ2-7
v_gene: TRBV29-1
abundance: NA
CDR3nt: TGCAGCGTCCAAGGCCGGGACAAGGGTGTCTACGAGCAGTACTTC
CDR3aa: CSVQGRDKGVYEQYF

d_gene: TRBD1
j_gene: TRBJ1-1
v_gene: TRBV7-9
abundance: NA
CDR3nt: TGTGCCAGCAGCCACACTGGGGACAGGGATTCCCCTGAAGCTTTCTTT
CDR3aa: CASSHTGDRDSPEAFF

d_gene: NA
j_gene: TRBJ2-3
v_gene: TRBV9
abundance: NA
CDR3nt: TGTGCCAGCAGCCGCGAAGGGAGTAACACAGATACGCAGTATTTT
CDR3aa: CASSREGSNTDTQYF

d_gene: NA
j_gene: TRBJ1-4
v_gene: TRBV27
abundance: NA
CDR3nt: TGTGCCAGCAGTTTGGGAGGGGCGGCTGAAAAACTGTTTTTT
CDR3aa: CASSLGGAAEKLFF

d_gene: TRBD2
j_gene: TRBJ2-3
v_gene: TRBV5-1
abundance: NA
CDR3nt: TGCGCCAGCAGCCAGACTAGCGGGGGGACAGATACGCAGTATTTT
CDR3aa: CASSQTSGGTDTQYF

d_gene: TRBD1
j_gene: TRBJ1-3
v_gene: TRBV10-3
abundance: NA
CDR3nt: TGTGCCATCAGTGAGGCGGACAGGACTGGAAACACCATATATTTT
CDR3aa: CAISEADRTGNTIYF

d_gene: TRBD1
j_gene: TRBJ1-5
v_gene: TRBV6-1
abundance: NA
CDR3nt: TGTGCCAGCAGTGGAGGACAGGGGACAGGGGAGCATCAGCCCCAGCATTTT
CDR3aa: CASSGGQGTGEHQPQHF

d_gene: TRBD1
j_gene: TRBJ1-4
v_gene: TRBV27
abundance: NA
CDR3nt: TGTGCCAGCAGACCAGGAATGGACAGGGGGCGTGAAAAACTGTTTTTT
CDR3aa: CASRPGMDRGREKLFF

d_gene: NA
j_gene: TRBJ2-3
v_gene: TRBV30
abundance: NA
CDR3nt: TGTGCCCTAGACAGCTTTAGCACAGATACGCAGTATTTT
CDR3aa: CALDSFSTDTQYF

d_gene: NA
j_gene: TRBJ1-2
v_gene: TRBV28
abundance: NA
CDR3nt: TGTGCCAGCAGCCCAAATTTGAAGCGACCTTACTATGGCTACACCTTC
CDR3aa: CASSPNLKRPYYGYTF

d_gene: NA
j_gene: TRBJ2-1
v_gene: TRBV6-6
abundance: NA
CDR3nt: TGTGCCAGCAGGCCGAACGGGGGACATGAGCAGTTCTTC
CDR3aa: CASRPNGGHEQFF

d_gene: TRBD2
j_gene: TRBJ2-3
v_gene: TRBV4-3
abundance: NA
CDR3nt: TGCGCCAGCAGCCTAGGGGCTAGCGGGGGTGATACGCAGTATTTT
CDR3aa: CASSLGASGGDTQYF

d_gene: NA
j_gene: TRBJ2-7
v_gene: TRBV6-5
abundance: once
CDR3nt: TGTGCCAGCAGTCCGGGCGGAGGGAAAGGCGAGCAGTACTTC
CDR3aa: CASSPGGGKGEQYF

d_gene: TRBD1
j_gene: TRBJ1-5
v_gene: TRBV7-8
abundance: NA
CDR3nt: TGTGCCAGCAGCTTAGGACAGGGTGTCGGTCGTAGCAATCAGCCCCAGCATTTT
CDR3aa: CASSLGQGVGRSNQPQHF

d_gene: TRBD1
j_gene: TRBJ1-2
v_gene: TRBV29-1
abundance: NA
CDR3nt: TGCATCGTTGAGGGAAATCGACAGGGGGCCGCTAACTATGGCTACACCTTC
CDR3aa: CIVEGNRQGAANYGYTF

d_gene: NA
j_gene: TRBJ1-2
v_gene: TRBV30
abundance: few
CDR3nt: TGTGCCACCTACAGTCCTCTTAACTATGGCTACACCTTC
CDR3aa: CATYSPLNYGYTF

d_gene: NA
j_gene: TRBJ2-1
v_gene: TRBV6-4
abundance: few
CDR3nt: TGTGCCAGCAGTGACTCAGCGGGCTCCTACAATGAGCAGTTCTTC
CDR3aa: CASSDSAGSYNEQFF

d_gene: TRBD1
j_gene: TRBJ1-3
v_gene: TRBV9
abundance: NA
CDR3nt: TGTGCCAGCAGCACAAGGACAGGTGCGAGCTCTGGAAACACCATATATTTT
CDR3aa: CASSTRTGASSGNTIYF

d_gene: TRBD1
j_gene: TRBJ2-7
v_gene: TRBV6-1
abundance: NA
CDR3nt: TGTGCCAGCAGGGTCCACGGACAGGTAAACTACGAGCAGTACTTC
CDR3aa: CASRVHGQVNYEQYF

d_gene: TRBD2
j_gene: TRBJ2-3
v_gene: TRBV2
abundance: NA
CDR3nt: TGTGCCAGCAGGGGACTAGCGGCACGTGTTGATACGCAGTATTTT
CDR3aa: CASRGLAARVDTQYF

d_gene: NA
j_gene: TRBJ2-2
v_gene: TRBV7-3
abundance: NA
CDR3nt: TGTGCCAGCAGCCCCATAAGTAGCACCGGGGAGCTGTTTTTT
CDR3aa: CASSPISSTGELFF

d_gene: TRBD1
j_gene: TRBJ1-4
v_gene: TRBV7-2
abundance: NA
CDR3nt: TGTGCCAGCACTGAGACAGGGTTCCCAACTATTAATGAAAAACTGTTTTTT
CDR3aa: CASTETGFPTINEKLFF

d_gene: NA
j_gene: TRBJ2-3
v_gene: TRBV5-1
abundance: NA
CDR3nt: TGCGCCAGCAGCGGAGGGTCCCGCACAGATACGCAGTATTTT
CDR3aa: CASSGGSRTDTQYF

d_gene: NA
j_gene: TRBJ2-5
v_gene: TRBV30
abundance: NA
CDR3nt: TGTGCCTGGTATGGGCTCGGGGAGGCCCAGTACTTC
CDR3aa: CAWYGLGEAQYF

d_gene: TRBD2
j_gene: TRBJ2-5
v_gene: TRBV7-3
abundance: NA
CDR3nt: TGTGCCAGCAGCTTCCGCGGGAGGGGGGAGACCCAGTACTTC
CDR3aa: CASSFRGRGETQYF

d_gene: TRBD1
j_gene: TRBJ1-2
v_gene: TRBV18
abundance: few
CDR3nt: TGTGCCAGCTCACAGCCGGGACAGGGGTTCTATGGCTACACCTTC
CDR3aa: CASSQPGQGFYGYTF

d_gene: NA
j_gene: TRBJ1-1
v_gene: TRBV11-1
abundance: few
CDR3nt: TGTGCCACTACATTAACAGCGAACACTGAAGCTTTCTTT
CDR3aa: CATTLTANTEAFF

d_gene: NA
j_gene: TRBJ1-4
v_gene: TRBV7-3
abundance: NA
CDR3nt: TGTGCCAGCAGCTCCTCCGGGGGGGCCAATGAAAAACTGTTTTTT
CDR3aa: CASSSSGGANEKLFF

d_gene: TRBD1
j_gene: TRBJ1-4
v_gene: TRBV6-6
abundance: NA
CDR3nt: TGTGCCAGCAGCAGGGGGACTAATGAAAAACTGTTTTTT
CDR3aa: CASSRGTNEKLFF

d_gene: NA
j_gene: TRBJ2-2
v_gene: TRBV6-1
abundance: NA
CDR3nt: TGTGCCAGCAGCCACTTAGCAGGGTACACCGGGGAGCTGTTTTTT
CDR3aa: CASSHLAGYTGELFF

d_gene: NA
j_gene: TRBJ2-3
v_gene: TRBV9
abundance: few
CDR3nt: TGTGCCAGCAGCGGAACCTTAGCAGATACGCAGTATTTT
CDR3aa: CASSGTLADTQYF

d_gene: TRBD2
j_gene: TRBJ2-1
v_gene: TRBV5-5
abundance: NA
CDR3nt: TGTGCCAGCAGCTTGATGGTCAGCGGGAGCCCTCCCTACAATGAGCAGTTCTTC
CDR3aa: CASSLMVSGSPPYNEQFF

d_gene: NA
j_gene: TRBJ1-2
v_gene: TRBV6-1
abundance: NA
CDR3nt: TGTGCCAGCAGTGAATATGGGAGAGACATTTCCTTC
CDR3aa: CASSEYGRDISF

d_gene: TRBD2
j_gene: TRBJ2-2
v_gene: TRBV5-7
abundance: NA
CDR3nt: TGTGCCAGCAGCTCGGGACTAAATAACACCGGGGAGCTGTTTTTT
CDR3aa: CASSSGLNNTGELFF

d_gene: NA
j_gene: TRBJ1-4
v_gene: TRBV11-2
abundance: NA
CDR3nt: TGTGCCAGCAGCTCGCCAACAGGGTCAGTCAATGAAAAACTGTTTTTT
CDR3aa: CASSSPTGSVNEKLFF

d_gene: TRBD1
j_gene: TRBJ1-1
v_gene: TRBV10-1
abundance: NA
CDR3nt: TGCGCCAGCAAGGGCAGTACAGGGGGCGAGAGCACTGAAGCTTTCTTT
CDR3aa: CASKGSTGGESTEAFF

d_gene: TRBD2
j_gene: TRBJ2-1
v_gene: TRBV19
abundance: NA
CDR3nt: TGTGCCAGTAGCCCCGGACTAGCGGGGAGCTACAATGAGCAGTTCTTC
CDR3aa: CASSPGLAGSYNEQFF

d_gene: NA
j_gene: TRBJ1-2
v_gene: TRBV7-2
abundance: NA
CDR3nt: TGTGCCAGCAGCTTAGTTGGAGGGGCCTATGGGTATGGCTACACCTTC
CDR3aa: CASSLVGGAYGYGYTF

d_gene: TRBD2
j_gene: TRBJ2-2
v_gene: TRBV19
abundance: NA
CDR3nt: TGTGCCAGTAGTAACGCCCGGCGGGAGCGAAACACCGGGGAGCTGTTTTTT
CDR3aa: CASSNARRERNTGELFF

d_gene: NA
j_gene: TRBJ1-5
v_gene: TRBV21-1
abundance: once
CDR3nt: TGTGCCAGCAGCAAAGCGCTAGGACAGGGACCTAATCAGCCCCAGCATTTT
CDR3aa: CASSKALGQGPNQPQHF

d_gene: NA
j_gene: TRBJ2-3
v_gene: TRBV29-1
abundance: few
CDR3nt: TGCAGCGTTGACAGACATGGAGGGGATGGTACGCAGTATTTT
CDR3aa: CSVDRHGGDGTQYF

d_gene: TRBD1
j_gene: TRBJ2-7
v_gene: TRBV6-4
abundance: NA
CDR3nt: TGTGCCAGCACCTTCGGGGACAGGGGCTACGAGCAGTACTTC
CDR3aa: CASTFGDRGYEQYF

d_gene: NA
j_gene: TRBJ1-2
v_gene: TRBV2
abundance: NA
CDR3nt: TGTGCCAGCATGGGCCGGATTCATGGCTACACCTTC
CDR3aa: CASMGRIHGYTF

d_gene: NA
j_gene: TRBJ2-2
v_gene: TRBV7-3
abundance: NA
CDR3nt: TGTGCCAGCAGCTTAAAATCTAGCGTGGGGGAGCTGTTTTTT
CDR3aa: CASSLKSSVGELFF

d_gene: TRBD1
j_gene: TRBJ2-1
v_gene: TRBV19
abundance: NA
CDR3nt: TGTGCCAGTAGTAATCCAACAGGGGGGAGTACCTACAATGAGCAGTTCTTC
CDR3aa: CASSNPTGGSTYNEQFF